This T cell receptor beta chain stems from a study of blood T cell repertoires in COVID-19. CDR1 is LGHDT and CDR2 is YNNKEL in the germline V gene (reference sequence). Between the trimmed V and J ends, which lost 3 bases and 4 bases, there was a span of 21 bases. This CDR3 has 17 residues. The protocol was immunoSEQ multiplex PCR, while the TCRdb copy is restricted to in-frame clones and leaves out a portion. The table includes around 200,000 clones, 88% detected once. This clone appeared a single time. The source is a man between 25 and 39 years old with acute or convalescent COVID-19. Input material: peripheral blood. V gene TRBV3-1 (or the pseudogene TRBV3-2) combines with J gene TRBJ2-5; D might be TRBD2 (5 bases). The CDR3 coding sequence is TGTGCCAGCAGCCATTGGGCGGGCGGAAGAAACTCAGAGACCCAGTACTTC. As protein: CASSHWAGGRNSETQYF.